The entry that follows covers one TCR beta chain sequence. There is no known antigen for this receptor. No much larger clone is present one base from it, and per-base qualities are unavailable. Trimming at the junction amounts to 5 bases on V and 4 bases on J, and the germline ends lie 15 bases apart. The CDR3 measures 15 amino acids from cysteine to phenylalanine. Kept here is only the CDR3 DNA, which spans 45 bases and is read in frame from base 1. The germline V gene specifies MDHEN as CDR1 and SYDVKM as CDR2. This specimen belongs to a study of shared clonotypes between healthy human individuals (dated by TCRdb to the early 2020s). The study in broad terms: The cohort included a few men and a couple of women between 18 and 49 years of age. For each donor, CD4 naive and CD4 memory were each run on three plates, CD8 naive on two plates, and CD8 memory on one plate. To estimate repertoire size and how much clonotype sharing occurs between individuals, the study deeply sequenced the blood TCR repertoires of five healthy adults. To increase sequencing depth and limit assay-specific biases, different laboratories used diverse techniques to prepare libraries and sequence TCR repertoires. Per donor, leukapheresis produced somewhere between about 0.9 and 9 billion PBMCs.

Using the deep immunoSEQ assay, multiplex PCR amplified TCR CDR3 regions from genomic DNA. For each cell subset, the extracted genomic DNA was distributed evenly across all wells of several immunoSEQ 96-well plates, and each plate served as one replicate. For sorted subsets, approximately 200 ng of genomic DNA, equivalent to about 30,000 T cell genomes, went into each replicate PCR. Purified libraries were quantified with a Qubit 3.0 fluorometer, sized on a Bioanalyzer 2100, and re-quantified with the KAPA Library Quantification kit. Every immunoSEQ 96-well plate was sequenced on a separate single-read 150-cycle Illumina NextSeq 550 flow cell. On the study's bioinformatics: Because the immunoSEQ output held only junctional sequences and lacked quality scores, the filtering could not match the filtering applied to full-length reads. To assign V/J genes and CDR3, sequences were annotated using PyIR, a Python wrapper for IgBLAST v1.9, with IMGT germline references. Reads were removed for weak V/J assignments (E-value above 1e-6), missing CDR3, stop codons, out-of-frame junctions, or ambiguous translated residues. V3J clonotypes were defined as sequences sharing an identical inferred V gene, J gene, and CDR3 amino acid sequence. Percentage overlap between repertoires was computed as shared unique clonotypes divided by the size of the smaller repertoire. RTK rarefaction, the Chao1 estimator, and Recon v2.1 estimates of unobserved clonotypes were used to assess repertoire richness. Generation probabilities were computed with OLGA for all TCRbeta clonotypes obtained by the gDNA method from a handful of donors. Not all clones reach the TCRdb copy of this immuneACCESS table, which keeps in-frame sequences only. Checked studies attribute under half of the gap to unresolved V genes and leave the rest unexplained. V, J and clone size are those of that table, while D and trimming were read from the DNA. Counted in this sample were approximately 2,000,000 clones; roughly 92% of them appeared once. Around 0.4% of the sample comes from the top ten.

Donors were healthy HIV-negative adults with no recently reported acute infections or vaccinations. Only Caucasian adults living in Nashville, Tennessee, USA were represented among the donors. CD4+ T cells were enriched through magnetic negative selection, after which naive cells were positively selected on CD45RA and the remaining negative fraction served as the memory subset. After blood collection by leukapheresis, PBMCs were isolated using Ficoll-Histopaque density gradient centrifugation and then cryopreserved in the vapor phase of liquid nitrogen. Analytical flow cytometry was used to check the purity and quantity of each magnetically sorted T cell population. Each sorted fraction had its genomic DNA isolated and then quantified by UV absorbance on a Nanodrop 2000c. Study-wide findings and limitations: Incomplete sequencing was indicated by rarefaction of sorted-subset datasets, despite the large sequencing depth. Compared with non-shared clonotypes, the clonotypes found in all four sorted-subset donors had higher generation probabilities. Naive subsets generally had larger estimated clonotype richness than memory subsets did. Pairwise subsampling indicated that sequencing depth was expected to affect the degree of clonotype sharing among donors. The small number of donors limited the genetic and exposure-history diversity represented. Sampling was limited to blood, and TCR repertoires in tissue likely differ from TCR repertoires in blood. Sharing across a few donors was observed for about 5% of naive CD4, over 3% of naive CD8, 2% to 2.5% of memory CD4, and roughly 0.4% of memory CD8 clonotypes.

The sequenced material came from naive CD4+ T cells from PBMCs. The cell subset or site label corresponds to: CD45RA+ positively selected. The V and J segments used are TRBV28 and TRBJ1-5; TRBD1 is a possible D gene, resting on 5 matching bases. The sequence derives from a man aged 18-30 years in good health. Some clones in this sample may be carry-over from other donors' samples. The base sequence is TGTGCCAGCAGTCCCCCGGGACCTGGGAATCAGCCCCAGCATTTT. The resulting protein is CASSPPGPGNQPQHF.